This is a list of T cell receptor beta chains from one sample in a study of blood T cells in healthy people across ages. TCRdb fed the 5' RACE reads into MiXCR, producing one record per CDR3 protein. The table records about 720,000 distinct CDR3 sequences, around a fifth of them present only once. The sequenced sample consisted of blood. Receptors originate from a man aged 70 or older in good health. Each CDR3 is given with its conserved first and last residue. Fields, in order: V gene, clone size, J gene, D gene, CDR3 DNA, CDR3 protein. A D gene is named only where the DNA matches it firmly. Clone sizes are given selectively: once, few, many, or a class where the clone is expanded.

v_gene: TRBV7-2
abundance: few
j_gene: TRBJ1-2
d_gene: -
CDR3nt: TGTGCCAGCAGCTTAAGTACAACGGGTGACTACACCTTC
CDR3aa: CASSLSTTGDYTF

v_gene: TRBV29-1
abundance: -
j_gene: TRBJ2-5
d_gene: -
CDR3nt: TGCAGCGTTGAAGAGACGAGACCAGGCACAAGACCAGGGGAGACCCAGTACTTC
CDR3aa: CSVEETRPGTRPGETQYF

v_gene: TRBV20-1
abundance: few
j_gene: TRBJ2-3
d_gene: -
CDR3nt: TGCAGTGCTAGAGAGAGGACTCTCACAGATACGCAGTATTTT
CDR3aa: CSARERTLTDTQYF

v_gene: TRBV3-1
abundance: -
j_gene: TRBJ1-1
d_gene: TRBD1
CDR3nt: TGTGCCAGCAGCCAGGGACAGGGGGCAGGCACTGAAGCTTTCTTT
CDR3aa: CASSQGQGAGTEAFF

v_gene: TRBV9
abundance: -
j_gene: TRBJ2-2
d_gene: -
CDR3nt: TGTGCCAGCACCTCGTGGGAGGACACCGGGGAGTTGTTTTTT
CDR3aa: CASTSWEDTGELFF

v_gene: TRBV20-1
abundance: -
j_gene: TRBJ1-2
d_gene: TRBD1
CDR3nt: TGCAGTGCTACAGGGGGCATCGGCTATGGCTACACCTTC
CDR3aa: CSATGGIGYGYTF

v_gene: TRBV18
abundance: -
j_gene: TRBJ1-4
d_gene: -
CDR3nt: TGTGCCAGCTCACCACTGGCGGGGGCCCAGACCGATAATGAAAAACTGTTTTTT
CDR3aa: CASSPLAGAQTDNEKLFF

v_gene: TRBV2
abundance: -
j_gene: TRBJ2-7
d_gene: -
CDR3nt: TGTGCCAGCAGTGATAATGCGGCCGCCTCCTACGAGCAGTACTTC
CDR3aa: CASSDNAAASYEQYF

v_gene: TRBV2
abundance: few
j_gene: TRBJ1-4
d_gene: -
CDR3nt: TGTGCCAGCAGGGCGAGTGGGGCGGCTCCCCTATTGAAACTGTTTTTT
CDR3aa: CASRASGAAPLLKLFF

v_gene: TRBV20-1
abundance: few
j_gene: TRBJ2-2
d_gene: -
CDR3nt: TGCAGTGCCCGAAGGGCGGGCAGAAACACCGGGGAGCTGTTTTTT
CDR3aa: CSARRAGRNTGELFF

v_gene: TRBV24-1
abundance: -
j_gene: TRBJ2-5
d_gene: -
CDR3nt: TGTGCCACCAGTGATGGGGGGACAGCCCAAGAGACCCAGTACTTC
CDR3aa: CATSDGGTAQETQYF

v_gene: TRBV4-2
abundance: few
j_gene: TRBJ2-1
d_gene: TRBD2
CDR3nt: TGTGCCAGCAGCCCTTACCTGGCTAGCGGGGGGGCAGACTACAATGAGCAGTTCTTC
CDR3aa: CASSPYLASGGADYNEQFF

v_gene: TRBV24-1
abundance: -
j_gene: TRBJ2-2
d_gene: TRBD1
CDR3nt: TGTGCCACCAGTGACATTACAGGGGCCGCGAACACCGGGGAGCTGTTTTTT
CDR3aa: CATSDITGAANTGELFF

v_gene: TRBV2
abundance: few
j_gene: TRBJ2-4
d_gene: -
CDR3nt: TGTGCCAGCAGTGAACCTAGCCCGCACATTCAGTACTTC
CDR3aa: CASSEPSPHIQYF

v_gene: TRBV27
abundance: few
j_gene: TRBJ2-1
d_gene: -
CDR3nt: -
CDR3aa: CASRATVAGGYNEQFF

v_gene: TRBV12-3/TRBV12-4
abundance: few
j_gene: TRBJ1-2
d_gene: -
CDR3nt: TGTGCCAGCAGTAACCGGGACATTATCTCCTATGGCTACACCTTC
CDR3aa: CASSNRDIISYGYTF

v_gene: TRBV7-9
abundance: few
j_gene: TRBJ1-1
d_gene: -
CDR3nt: TGTGCCAGCAGCTCCCCCGGGAGGGTGTATACTGAAGCTTTCTTT
CDR3aa: CASSSPGRVYTEAFF